The next 21 T cell receptor beta chains were all read from a single sample in a study of blood T cell repertoires in COVID-19. TCRdb keeps only in-frame clones here, not all; method: immunoSEQ multiplex PCR. This table holds more than 95,000 clones, roughly 80% found once. The sequencing input was peripheral blood. The receptors stem from a man over 45 with acute or convalescent COVID-19.

J is TRBJ2-3 and V is TRBV15; 9 positions match TRBD2. V dropped 1 base and J dropped 6; count of bases not matched to a gene: 5. Per germline, CDR1 LNHNV and CDR2 YYDKDF (reference sequence). CDR3 length: 15 residues. The CDR3: CATSRVAGGTDTQYF. In nucleotides, the CDR3 is TGTGCCACCAGCAGAGTTGCGGGGGGGACCGATACGCAGTATTTT.

For this clone: At the DNA level, this CDR3 is encoded by other sequences in the same sample as well. J is TRBJ2-5 and V is TRBV7-9, with D hard to call. Trimming shortened V by 5 bases and J by 5 bases, and 3 bases separated the two germline ends. The germline V gene has CDR1 SEHNR and CDR2 FQNEAQ (reference sequence). CDR3 length: 10 residues. CDR3: CASSQETQYF. CDR3 DNA sequence: TGTGCCAGCAGCCAGGAGACCCAGTACTTC.

The rearrangement links TRBV19 to TRBJ2-2; D perhaps matches TRBD1 (5 bases). CDR3 length: 16 amino acids. V lost 7 bases to trimming and J lost 2 bases, with 17 bases between them. Germline loops: CDR1 LNHDA, CDR2 SQIVND (reference sequence). The CDR3, as DNA: TGTGCCAGTACCCCGGGTAGGGGCTATAACACCGGGGAGCTGTTTTTT. Its protein product is CASTPGRGYNTGELFF.

The chain has TRBV21-1 and TRBJ2-1; TRBD1, the table's D call, lacks a check against the DNA. TRBV21-1 corresponds to a pseudogene. CDR3 length equals 13 residues. This CDR3 is CASRDRWDNEQFF. DNA of the CDR3: TGTGCCAGCAGGGACAGGTGGGATAATGAGCAGTTCTTC.

Points on this clone: Other DNA sequences in this sample translate to the same CDR3. The V call is TRBV9, the J call TRBJ1-4, with 8 nucleotides matching TRBD1. Germline lookup yields CDR1 SGDLS and CDR2 YYNGEE. Trimming at V came to 0 bases and at J to 7 bases, leaving 2 bases not matched to a gene. The CDR3 consists of 14 residues. CDR3 sequence (DNA): TGTGCCAGCAGCGTAGGGACAGGGAGTGAAAAACTGTTTTTT. Protein product: CASSVGTGSEKLFF.

The V gene is TRBV2, the J gene TRBJ2-7, with TRBD1 matching over 10 bases. V lost 6 bases to trimming and J lost 5 bases; unmatched junction nucleotides: 10. The CDR3 totals 15 residues. Germline V gives CDR1 SNHLY, CDR2 FYNNEI. The chain's CDR3 is CASRGGTGESNEQYF. In nucleotides, the CDR3 is TGTGCCAGCAGGGGGGGGACAGGGGAGTCGAACGAGCAGTACTTC. Full variable domain (remainder filled in from reference TRBV2 and TRBJ2-7): EPEVTQTPSHQVTQMGQEVILRCVPISNHLYFYWYRQILGQKVEFLVSFYNNEISEKSEIFDDQFSVERPDGSNFTLKIRSTKLEDSAMYFCASRGGTGESNEQYFGPGTRLTVT.

This clone was observed a few times. V usage is TRBV11-1 and J usage is TRBJ2-7; 7 nucleotides match TRBD1. Germline V gene data show CDR1 as SGHAT and CDR2 as FQDESV (reference sequence). Trimming cost V 1 base and J 2 bases; bases outside gene matches: 2. The CDR3 has 14 amino acids. CDR3 residues: CASSLVGTAYEQYF. The CDR3 DNA sequence: TGTGCCAGCAGCTTAGTAGGGACAGCCTACGAGCAGTACTTC.

V and J are TRBV5-5 and TRBJ2-1; 10 bases match TRBD2. J gave up 2 bases and V 1 base, and 3 bases lay outside the gene matches. CDR3 length: 16 amino acids. CDR1 is SGHKS and CDR2 is YYEKEE in the germline V gene (reference sequence). The chain's CDR3 is CASSLTTSGAYNEQFF. The DNA of the CDR3 is TGTGCCAGCAGCTTGACCACTAGCGGGGCCTACAATGAGCAGTTCTTC.

The J gene is TRBJ2-5, the V gene TRBV19, with 10 bases aligning to TRBD2. V gave up 5 bases and J gave up 3 bases; unmatched junction bases: 12. CDR3 size: 17 residues. In germline, CDR1 is LNHDA, CDR2 SQIVND (reference sequence). The CDR3 reads CASSPESGGTSEETQYF. Here the CDR3 DNA reads TGTGCCAGTAGTCCGGAAAGTGGAGGGACTAGCGAAGAGACCCAGTACTTC.

The chain uses TRBV7-6 and TRBJ2-7; 12 bases line up with TRBD2. The J segment lost 3 bases and the V segment lost 5 bases, leaving 2 bases of the junction unmatched. Germline assignment: CDR1 SGHVS and CDR2 FNYEAQ. This CDR3 is 14 amino acids long. In DNA form, the CDR3 reads TGTGCCAGCAGCCCGGGACTAGCGGGCTACGAGCAGTACTTC. It is translated as CASSPGLAGYEQYF.

The CDR3 here is CASTPRIIGTGSEKLFF. CDR3 coding DNA: TGCGCCAGCACCCCAAGGATAATTGGGACAGGGAGCGAAAAACTGTTTTTT. The chain employs TRBV4-1 and TRBJ1-4; 9 bases agree with TRBD1. The V gene end was trimmed by 7 bases and the J gene end by 8 bases; junction bases not matched to a gene: 17. Looked up from germline, CDR1 is MGHRA and CDR2 is YSYEKL. This CDR3 is 17 amino acids long.

This sequence joins TRBV6-5 and TRBJ1-6, with 7 bases identical to TRBD1. After removal of 4 bases from V and 3 bases from J, the junction contained 3 bases not matched to a gene. This CDR3 comprises 15 residues. Germline CDR1 reads MNHEY; CDR2 reads SVGAGI. The CDR3 sequence: CASSSGQDYNSPLHF. The CDR3 DNA reads TGTGCCAGCAGTTCTGGACAGGACTATAATTCACCCCTCCACTTT.

This chain connects TRBV7-9 to TRBJ1-2, with 8 nucleotides matching TRBD1. After removal of 5 bases from V and 3 bases from J, the junction contained 8 bases not matched to a gene. Germline lookup yields CDR1 SEHNR and CDR2 FQNEAQ (reference sequence). The CDR3 runs 15 residues. CDR3 sequence: CASSLPDRDYYGYTF. CDR3 in DNA: TGTGCCAGCAGCCTCCCGGACAGGGACTACTATGGCTACACCTTC.

The rearrangement uses TRBV6-6 and TRBJ1-5, with 7 bases identical to TRBD1. The CDR3 runs to 13 residues. The germline gives CDR1 MNHNY, CDR2 SVGAGI (reference sequence). Trimming at V came to 6 bases and at J to 6 bases, leaving 5 bases not matched to a gene. The DNA for the CDR3 is TGTGCCAGCAGAAGGGGGCGCGGTCAGCCCCAGCATTTT. Protein sequence: CASRRGRGQPQHF.

The rearrangement uses TRBV10-2 and TRBJ1-3, with D possibly TRBD1 on 6 matching bases. The CDR3 runs to 15 residues. CDR1 is WSHSY, CDR2 SAAADI, per germline. The germline V and J ends were trimmed by 6 bases and 2 bases, with 14 bases remaining between them. The CDR3 nucleotides read TGCGCCAGCAGCGAAAAGGGGGTCCCTGGAAACACCATATATTTT. This sequence encodes CASSEKGVPGNTIYF.

The chain has TRBV27 and TRBJ1-6, with 8 bases matching TRBD1. Looked up from germline, CDR1 is MNHEY and CDR2 is SMNVEV (reference sequence). The junction had 8 bases not matched to a gene; V was cut back by 6 bases and J by 4 bases. The CDR3 covers 16 residues. The CDR3 nucleotides read TGTGCCAGCAGGTCGGACAGGGCCCTTTATAATTCACCCCTCCACTTT. It codes for CASRSDRALYNSPLHF.

The chain couples TRBV18 to TRBJ2-1, with 9 bases lining up with TRBD2. Germline-derived CDR1 and CDR2 are KGHSH and LQKENI. With V trimmed by 1 base and J by 10 bases, 8 bases remained unmatched. The CDR3 runs 15 residues. CDR3 protein: CASSPRSGGMGEQFF. CDR3 nucleotide sequence: TGTGCCAGCTCACCACGGAGCGGGGGGATGGGAGAGCAGTTCTTC.

The chain combines TRBV2 with TRBJ1-3; D might be TRBD1 (6 bases). Germline CDR1 SNHLY, CDR2 FYNNEI. The CDR3 loop spans 14 amino acids. The V and J ends lost 7 bases and 1 base respectively, with 11 bases between them. The CDR3 DNA reads TGTGCCAGCACTACCACAGGGTCTGGAAACACCATATATTTT. Encoded protein: CASTTTGSGNTIYF.

The chain joins TRBV27 to TRBJ2-7, with 11 bases aligning to TRBD2. The CDR3 length is 17 residues. The V segment lost 5 bases and the J segment 2 bases; nucleotides outside the gene matches: 11. Germline assignment: CDR1 MNHEY and CDR2 SMNVEV (reference sequence). This CDR3 is CASSPDGLAGGAYEQYF. DNA of the CDR3: TGTGCCAGCAGTCCCGATGGTCTAGCGGGAGGAGCCTACGAGCAGTACTTC.

The CDR3 nucleotides read TGTGCCTGGAGTGTTACAGGGAGAAGCAATCAGCCCCAGCATTTT. Protein sequence: CAWSVTGRSNQPQHF. The rearrangement links TRBV30 to TRBJ1-5; TRBD1 is a possible D gene (6 bases). The CDR3 loop spans 15 amino acids. Deletions cut 0 bases from V and 1 base from J, with 10 bases between. The germline CDR1 and CDR2 sequences are GTSNPN and SVGIG (reference sequence).

The chain is built from TRBV5-4 and TRBJ1-1; D is unresolved. The CDR3 has 15 residues. Germline lookup yields CDR1 SGHNT and CDR2 YYREEE (reference sequence). V was pared by 4 bases and J by 2 bases, with 15 bases between. The CDR3: CASSPLGQLNTEAFF. For the CDR3, the DNA is TGTGCCAGCAGCCCGCTAGGCCAGTTAAACACTGAAGCTTTCTTT.